This TCR beta chain comes out of a study of blood T cell repertoires in COVID-19. This clone appeared a few times. This CDR3 has 14 residues. V gave up 7 bases and J gave up 3 bases, with 15 bases separating them. Germline V gene sequence: CDR1 LNHDA, CDR2 SQIVND (reference sequence). Using immunoSEQ multiplex PCR, the repertoire was profiled, and TCRdb retains in-frame clones only, with some absent. The table records around 200,000 clones, 65% to 85% of them present only once. Sequencing was performed on peripheral blood. The clonotype comes from a middle-aged woman with COVID-19, enrolled during active disease. The chain couples TRBV19 to TRBJ1-1; D unclear. The CDR3, as DNA: TGTGCCAGTAACCAACCCACTAGGGACACTGAAGCTTTCTTT. Its translation: CASNQPTRDTEAFF.